The 7 T cell receptor beta chains below all came from one sample that was sequenced in a study of blood T cell repertoires in COVID-19. Sequencing was performed with immunoSEQ multiplex PCR; in TCRdb, only in-frame clones are kept and a portion is missing. The sample holds nearly 40,000 clones, over 65% seen once. Sample: peripheral blood. The source of these receptors is a man between 45 and 60 years old with active or convalescent COVID-19.

The chain is built from TRBV3-1 (or the pseudogene TRBV3-2) and TRBJ1-2; tentative D call: TRBD1 (5 bases). CDR1 LGHDT and CDR2 YNNKEL come from the germline V gene (reference sequence). V lost 1 base and J 4 bases, leaving 10 bases between the germline ends. The CDR3 has 14 residues. CDR3 region: CASSQGGGTYGYTF. Here the CDR3 DNA reads TGTGCCAGCAGCCAAGGGGGGGGGACCTATGGCTACACCTTC.

CDR3 bases: TGTGCCAGCGCATCCGAGGTTCGGGAGAAACTGTTTTTT. It encodes CASASEVREKLFF. The chain is built from TRBV7-8 and TRBJ1-4; D unclear. The V and J ends lost 8 bases and 11 bases respectively, with 18 bases between them. This CDR3 is 13 amino acids long. Per germline, CDR1 SGHVS and CDR2 FQNEAQ.

In this sample, this clone turned up a few times. The chain combines TRBV5-5 with TRBJ1-5, with 10 bases that match TRBD1. The CDR3 extends over 14 amino acids. Germline V gene data show CDR1 as SGHKS and CDR2 as YYEKEE (reference sequence). The V segment lost 2 bases and the J segment 6 bases; nucleotides outside the gene matches: 2. This CDR3 reads CASSFRDRGQPQHF. The DNA for the CDR3 is TGTGCCAGCAGCTTCCGGGACAGGGGTCAGCCCCAGCATTTT.

CDR3: CASSFGAGYYNEQFF. In DNA, the CDR3 is TGTGCCAGCAGCTTTGGGGCGGGGTACTACAATGAGCAGTTCTTC. This chain joins TRBV5-6 and TRBJ2-1; TRBD2 is a possible D gene (6 bases). CDR3 length: 15 amino acids. Germline CDR1 SGHDT, CDR2 YYEEEE. The V end lost 2 bases, the J end lost 3 bases, and 12 bases lay between the germline ends. Drawing the rest from reference TRBV5-6 and TRBJ2-1, the complete variable domain is DAGVTQSPTHLIKTRGQQVTLRCSPKSGHDTVSWYQQALGQGPQFIFQYYEEEERQRGNFPDRFSGHQFPNYSSELNVNALLLGDSALYLCASSFGAGYYNEQFFGPGTRLTVL.

V and J are TRBV18 and TRBJ1-1; possible D gene TRBD1, 5 bases. CDR3 length: 13 amino acids. Deletions cut 4 bases from V and 2 bases from J, with 8 bases between. Germline V gene sequence: CDR1 KGHSH, CDR2 LQKENI. The CDR3 coding sequence is TGTGCCAGCTCACTTGACAGTAACACTGAAGCTTTCTTT. Protein sequence: CASSLDSNTEAFF.

V usage is TRBV2 and J usage is TRBJ1-6; 7 bases are a match to TRBD1. The V and J ends lost 6 bases and 8 bases, in that order; junction bases with no gene match: 7. The CDR3 extends over 14 amino acids. CDR1 and CDR2 (germline): SNHLY, FYNNEI. The CDR3 region is CASRPTGTDSPLHF. CDR3 bases: TGTGCCAGCAGGCCGACAGGGACGGATTCACCCCTCCACTTT. The complete variable domain, with remaining parts taken from reference TRBV2 and TRBJ1-6, reads EPEVTQTPSHQVTQMGQEVILRCVPISNHLYFYWYRQILGQKVEFLVSFYNNEISEKSEIFDDQFSVERPDGSNFTLKIRSTKLEDSAMYFCASRPTGTDSPLHFGNGTRLTVT.

The CDR3 loop is CASSSRKQGSSYNSPLHF. CDR3 DNA: TGTGCCAGCAGCTCCAGGAAACAGGGGAGTAGCTATAATTCACCCCTCCACTTT. The rearrangement joins TRBV5-4 to TRBJ1-6, with 7 bases lining up with TRBD1. CDR3 length: 18 amino acids. Germline V CDR1 and CDR2: SGHNT, YYREEE (reference sequence). The V segment lost 3 bases and the J segment 3 bases; nucleotides outside the gene matches: 12.